Below, one T cell receptor (beta chain) is given with its context. The target antigen is unknown. The sample comes from a study of identical twins. One entry per CDR3 protein results from TCRdb running MiXCR on the 5' RACE reads. The table includes 240,000 or so distinct CDR3 sequences, roughly 7% detected once. The CDR3 extends over 14 amino acids. The V end was cut by 5 bases, the J end by 0 bases, with 10 bases between. Germline loops: CDR1 SEHNR, CDR2 FQNEAQ (reference sequence). Study observations and caveats: Among out-of-frame alpha sequences shared by twins, low generation probability occurred in excess.

These sequences were also reported in another study, on yellow fever vaccine responses in identical twins.

The genes are TRBV7-9 and TRBJ2-5, with a possible D match to TRBD2 (5 bases). The sample comprised memory (CD45RO+) T cells sorted from blood. The sequence was collected from a woman between 18 and 30 years old in good health. The CDR3 protein is CASSVSANQETQYF. For the CDR3, the DNA is TGTGCCAGCAGCGTTAGCGCTAACCAAGAGACCCAGTACTTC.